This passage covers 25 T cell receptor beta chains from one sample sequenced in a study of blood T cell repertoires in COVID-19. The table came from immunoSEQ multiplex PCR; TCRdb's copy has only in-frame clones and leaves some out. The repertoire holds roughly 200,000 clones, about 86% seen once, with approximately 10% in the top ten. Sequencing was done on a sample of peripheral blood. These receptors all stem from a woman aged 45-59 years with COVID-19, enrolled during active disease.

The gene calls are TRBV23-1 and TRBJ2-7; 8 positions agree with TRBD2. TRBV23-1 is an ORF; its function is uncertain. This CDR3 has 12 amino acids. The ends lost 8 bases at V and 0 bases at J; junction bases unmatched: 0. In DNA, the CDR3 is TGCGCCAGCCGGGGGGGCTCCTACGAGCAGTACGTC. Translating it yields CASRGGSYEQYV.

This chain links TRBV3-1 (or the pseudogene TRBV3-2) with TRBJ2-7, with 8 positions matching TRBD2. Unmatched junction bases numbered 8, after V lost 4 bases and J lost 6 bases. The CDR3 is 14 amino acids. Germline loops: CDR1 LGHDT, CDR2 YNNKEL (reference sequence). The CDR3: CASSPGGGLSEQYF. CDR3 coding DNA: TGTGCCAGCAGCCCCGGGGGGGGGCTCAGCGAGCAGTACTTC.

This clone occurred once. The chain is built from TRBV7-9 and TRBJ2-7; 11 nucleotides match TRBD2. This CDR3 region has 15 residues. The V gene end was trimmed by 5 bases and the J gene end by 0 bases; junction bases not matched to a gene: 3. Germline assignment: CDR1 SEHNR and CDR2 FQNEAQ (reference sequence). CDR3 residues: CASSAGTSGSYEQYF. CDR3 coding DNA: TGTGCCAGCAGCGCGGGGACTAGCGGCTCCTACGAGCAGTACTTC.

The chain recombines TRBV2 with TRBJ2-3; 10 bases line up with TRBD1. Germline CDR1 SNHLY, CDR2 FYNNEI. The CDR3 covers 15 residues. V shed 5 bases and J 3 bases; nucleotides not matched to a gene: 5. This CDR3 reads CASSQPGQGTDTQYF. For the CDR3, the DNA is TGTGCCAGCAGTCAGCCGGGACAGGGGACAGATACGCAGTATTTT.

V is TRBV2 and J is TRBJ1-3; 7 bases line up with TRBD1. V gave up 3 bases and J gave up 0 bases; unmatched junction bases: 2. CDR1 is SNHLY, CDR2 FYNNEI, per germline. There are 15 residues in the CDR3. The CDR3 sequence: CASSDDRVSGNTIYF. As DNA, the CDR3 is TGTGCCAGCAGTGACGACAGGGTCTCTGGAAACACCATATATTTT.

The rearrangement uses TRBV7-9 and TRBJ2-1; D might be TRBD1 (6 bases). The CDR3 totals 13 residues. V lost 1 base to trimming and J lost 6 bases, with 7 bases between them. Germline values: CDR1 SEHNR, CDR2 FQNEAQ (reference sequence). CDR3 coding DNA: TGTGCCAGCAGCTTAGAAGGGGGCAATGAGCAGTTCTTC. It specifies CASSLEGGNEQFF.

V is TRBV19 and J is TRBJ1-3; D is uncertain. Trimming pared 3 bases from V and 3 bases from J, leaving 6 bases between. The CDR3 length is 13 residues. The germline V gene has CDR1 LNHDA and CDR2 SQIVND (reference sequence). The CDR3, as DNA: TGTGCCAGTAGTATCCACGGTGGAAACACCATATATTTT. This sequence encodes CASSIHGGNTIYF.

The gene calls are TRBV6-5 and TRBJ1-5; TRBD1 agrees at 7 bases. Trimming took 6 bases from V and 6 from J; bases not matched to a gene: 11. This CDR3 contains 15 residues. Germline CDR1 reads MNHEY; CDR2 reads SVGAGI. CDR3 nucleotide sequence: TGTGCCAGCAGCCGTACCCAGGGGGACCGTCAGCCCCAGCATTTT. Its protein is CASSRTQGDRQPQHF.

The V and J genes are TRBV11-3 and TRBJ2-1; perhaps TRBD1 as D (6 bases). CDR1 is SGHNT, CDR2 YENEEA, per germline. The CDR3 sequence is 16 residues long. Deletions cut 5 bases from V and 3 bases from J, with 17 bases between. CDR3 DNA sequence: TGTGCCAGCAGCCCATGGACAGTAGCCGACTACAATGAGCAGTTCTTC. Translated, it gives CASSPWTVADYNEQFF.

This CDR3 is CASSLTGTSGGLSTDTQYF. DNA of the CDR3: TGTGCCAGCAGCTTGACCGGGACTAGCGGGGGCCTTAGCACAGATACGCAGTATTTT. J is TRBJ2-3 and V is TRBV11-3; 14 nucleotides match TRBD2. The V and J ends lost 3 bases and 0 bases, in that order; junction bases with no gene match: 8. The CDR3 is 19 residues long. Germline V lookup: CDR1 SGHNT, CDR2 YENEEA.

The chain employs TRBV19 and TRBJ1-4, with unresolved D. Germline CDR1 and CDR2: LNHDA and SQIVND (reference sequence). V was clipped by 3 bases and J by 7 bases, with 24 bases between them. CDR3 length: 18 amino acids. The CDR3 region is CASSINSGAGIVLEKLFF. The CDR3 bases are TGTGCCAGTAGTATCAATAGCGGTGCGGGGATCGTGCTTGAAAAACTGTTTTTT. Supplemented by reference TRBV19 and TRBJ1-4, the full variable domain reads DGGITQSPKYLFRKEGQNVTLSCEQNLNHDAMYWYRQDPGQGLRLIYYSQIVNDFQKGDIAEGYSVSREKKESFPLTVTSAQKNPTAFYLCASSINSGAGIVLEKLFFGSGTQLSVL.

The V gene is TRBV2, the J gene TRBJ2-2, with a possible D match to TRBD1 (5 bases). Germline assignment: CDR1 SNHLY and CDR2 FYNNEI. V was cut by 6 bases and J by 6 bases, with 14 bases left in between. The CDR3 length is 14 residues. The CDR3 DNA is TGTGCCAGCAGGGTCAGGGTGGGGTCCGGGGAGCTGTTTTTT. Translated: CASRVRVGSGELFF.

The rearrangement uses TRBV19 and TRBJ1-4, with 9 bases that match TRBD1. From germline, CDR1 is LNHDA and CDR2 SQIVND (reference sequence). The junction had 11 bases not matched to a gene; V was cut back by 5 bases and J by 7 bases. The CDR3 has 16 amino acids. CDR3 DNA sequence: TGTGCCAGTAGTCCATACAAGGGACAGGGTGGTGAAAAACTGTTTTTT. The encoded protein is CASSPYKGQGGEKLFF.

This chain joins TRBV27 and TRBJ2-5, with TRBD1 matching 11 bases. The CDR3 spans 16 residues. Germline V gives CDR1 MNHEY, CDR2 SMNVEV (reference sequence). V trimming: 4 bases; J trimming: 5 bases; junction bases outside the gene matches: 9. The DNA of the CDR3 is TGTGCCAGCAGTTCAACAGGGACAGGGGGACGGGAGACCCAGTACTTC. Protein: CASSSTGTGGRETQYF.

Only one count was recorded for this clone. The V call is TRBV10-1, the J call TRBJ2-2, with D hard to call. In germline, CDR1 is WNHNN, CDR2 SYGVQD (reference sequence). Trimming left V 3 bases short and J 9 bases short, with 8 bases between. This CDR3 has 12 amino acids. For the CDR3, the DNA is TGCGCCAGCAGTGACAATTCCCGGGAGCTGTTTTTT. Residues: CASSDNSRELFF.

The V gene is TRBV20-1, the J gene TRBJ2-3; 8 bases map to TRBD2. Trimming cost V 3 bases and J 5 bases; bases outside gene matches: 10. Germline CDR1 DFQATT, CDR2 SNEGSKA (reference sequence). The CDR3 contains 15 residues. The CDR3 reads CSASKSGGAGDTQYF. Written as DNA, the CDR3 is TGCAGTGCTAGTAAGTCGGGGGGGGCCGGAGATACGCAGTATTTT.

The sample holds a few counts of this clone. This CDR3 is CASSGLAGRNEQFF. The CDR3 DNA is TGCGCCAGCAGTGGACTAGCGGGGCGGAATGAGCAGTTCTTC. V and J are TRBV10-1 and TRBJ2-1, with TRBD2 matching over 11 bases. The J segment lost 7 bases and the V segment lost 4 bases, leaving 3 bases of the junction unmatched. The CDR3 sequence is 14 residues long. Germline V gives CDR1 WNHNN, CDR2 SYGVQD (reference sequence).

The V call is TRBV11-3, the J call TRBJ1-1; no reliable D call. Germline CDR1 and CDR2: SGHNT and YENEEA. This CDR3 is 14 amino acids long. V lost 1 base and J 5 bases, leaving 11 bases between the germline ends. In DNA form, the CDR3 reads TGTGCCAGCAGCTTAGGTGGGGAGGGAACTGAAGCTTTCTTT. Its translation: CASSLGGEGTEAFF.

The J gene is TRBJ1-1, the V gene TRBV2; 7 nucleotides line up with TRBD1. J was trimmed by 4 bases and V by 6 bases; bases with no gene match: 8. In germline, CDR1 is SNHLY, CDR2 FYNNEI. This CDR3 spans 14 amino acids. CDR3 region: CASSHRQGGTEAFF. Here the CDR3 DNA reads TGTGCCAGCAGCCACCGACAGGGCGGCACTGAAGCTTTCTTT. Using reference TRBV2 and TRBJ1-1 for the parts outside the CDR3, the full variable domain is EPEVTQTPSHQVTQMGQEVILRCVPISNHLYFYWYRQILGQKVEFLVSFYNNEISEKSEIFDDQFSVERPDGSNFTLKIRSTKLEDSAMYFCASSHRQGGTEAFFGQGTRLTVV.

The chain combines TRBV29-1 with TRBJ1-2; 7 bases are a match to TRBD1. The CDR3 runs to 14 residues. Trimming cost V 5 bases and J 4 bases; bases outside gene matches: 10. The germline gives CDR1 SQVTM, CDR2 ANQGSEA. The CDR3 here is CSVPGTGTVYGYTF. The CDR3 DNA reads TGCAGCGTTCCTGGGACCGGGACAGTCTATGGCTACACCTTC.

The genes are TRBV5-1 and TRBJ2-1; D possibly corresponds to TRBD1 (6 bases). CDR1 is SGHRS, CDR2 YFSETQ, per germline. The V end lost 0 bases, the J end lost 5 bases, and 18 bases lay between the germline ends. CDR3 length: 17 residues. The CDR3 is CASSLANYRTVDNEQFF. In DNA form, the CDR3 reads TGCGCCAGCAGCTTGGCTAATTATCGGACAGTAGACAATGAGCAGTTCTTC.

CDR3 sequence reads: CASSDQPGGYEQYF. CDR3 nucleotides: TGTGCCAGCAGTGATCAGCCAGGGGGGTACGAGCAGTACTTC. V is TRBV11-3 and J is TRBJ2-7; possibly TRBD1 for D (7 bases). The germline V gene has CDR1 SGHNT and CDR2 YENEEA. There are 14 residues in the CDR3. Trimming pared 6 bases from V and 4 bases from J, leaving 16 bases between.

The rearrangement uses TRBV29-1 and TRBJ1-5, with 7 bases identical to TRBD1. Germline V lookup: CDR1 SQVTM, CDR2 ANQGSEA. Unmatched junction bases numbered 4, after V lost 7 bases and J lost 1 base. This CDR3 is 13 amino acids long. The CDR3 DNA reads as TGCAGCGCCAGACAGGGAAGCAATCAGCCCCAGCATTTT. It is translated as CSARQGSNQPQHF.

The DNA of the CDR3 is TGTGCCACCCTAGAAGGCGGCCCCAATCAGCCCCAGCATTTT. It is translated as CATLEGGPNQPQHF. This sequence joins TRBV6-5 and TRBJ1-5; D uncertain. There are 14 residues in the CDR3. V was pared by 10 bases and J by 3 bases, with 16 bases between. From germline, CDR1 is MNHEY and CDR2 SVGAGI.

The rearrangement uses TRBV6-5 and TRBJ2-1; TRBD2 matches 8 bases. In germline, CDR1 is MNHEY, CDR2 SVGAGI. Trimming at V came to 1 base and at J to 2 bases, leaving 4 bases not matched to a gene. The CDR3 consists of 16 residues. This CDR3 reads CASSYFGGGTYNEQFF. In nucleotides, the CDR3 is TGTGCCAGCAGTTACTTCGGGGGGGGCACCTACAATGAGCAGTTCTTC.